Following are 32 T cell receptor beta chains from one sample sequenced in a study of blood T cell repertoires in COVID-19. The repertoire was sequenced with immunoSEQ multiplex PCR; TCRdb's copy has only in-frame clones and lacks some. The table has around 200,000 clones, around 84% seen once. The material sequenced was peripheral blood. These receptors all come from a man aged 35 to 55 with active or convalescent COVID-19.

The V gene is TRBV2, the J gene TRBJ2-2, with 8 bases aligning to TRBD1. Germline trimming cut 5 bases from V and 6 bases from J; bases unmatched to any gene: 8. CDR3 length: 15 amino acids. Looked up from germline, CDR1 is SNHLY and CDR2 is FYNNEI. The CDR3 protein is CASSYFTGGAGELFF. In DNA form, the CDR3 reads TGTGCCAGCAGTTATTTTACAGGGGGAGCCGGGGAGCTGTTTTTT.

The genes are TRBV28 and TRBJ1-4; D may be TRBD1 (6 bases). The CDR3 is 14 amino acids. V was cut by 1 base and J by 6 bases, with 9 bases left in between. Germline loops: CDR1 MDHEN, CDR2 SYDVKM. The CDR3 DNA sequence: TGTGCCAGCAGTTTATCATCAGGGGATGAAAAACTGTTTTTT. This codes for CASSLSSGDEKLFF.

The gene calls are TRBV19 and TRBJ2-2, with D unresolved. This CDR3 comprises 12 residues. Germline CDR1 and CDR2: LNHDA and SQIVND (reference sequence). V dropped 2 bases and J dropped 7 bases, with 5 bases sitting between them. CDR3 in amino acids: CASSIQDGELFF. The CDR3 DNA reads TGTGCCAGTAGTATACAGGACGGGGAGCTGTTTTTT.

The V and J genes are TRBV5-4 and TRBJ1-2, with D possibly matching TRBD1 (6 bases). CDR1 is SGHNT, CDR2 YYREEE, per germline (reference sequence). V lost 0 bases, J lost 5 bases, and 20 bases lay in between. CDR3 length: 17 amino acids. CDR3 sequence (DNA): TGTGCCAGCAGCTTGGAGGCAGGGGCCCGAGGTGGTTATGGCTACACCTTC. It specifies CASSLEAGARGGYGYTF.

This chain joins TRBV4-1 and TRBJ1-6, with TRBD1 matching 8 bases. In germline, CDR1 is MGHRA, CDR2 YSYEKL. The CDR3 loop spans 15 amino acids. The ends lost 3 bases at V and 5 bases at J; junction bases unmatched: 3. The CDR3 region is CASSHDRGHNSPLHF. The CDR3 coding sequence is TGCGCCAGCAGCCACGACAGGGGCCATAATTCACCCCTCCACTTT.

This rearrangement joins TRBV7-2 to TRBJ1-2; D is possibly TRBD1 (5 bases). V dropped 5 bases and J dropped 1 base, with 11 bases sitting between them. From germline, CDR1 is SGHTA and CDR2 FQGNSA. The CDR3 is 14 residues long. The CDR3 spells CASSTRTINYGYTF. The CDR3 region has the DNA TGTGCCAGCAGCACCCGGACAATTAACTATGGCTACACCTTC.

The chain couples TRBV19 to TRBJ2-1; 9 positions agree with TRBD1. The V gene end was trimmed by 4 bases and the J gene end by 6 bases; junction bases not matched to a gene: 10. The CDR3 runs 16 residues. Germline CDR1 is LNHDA and CDR2 is SQIVND (reference sequence). The CDR3 nucleotides read TGTGCCAGTAGTAGGACAGGGGCAAATTTCGGCAATGAGCAGTTCTTC. Translating gives CASSRTGANFGNEQFF.

J is TRBJ1-4 and V is TRBV10-3; 7 nucleotides match TRBD1. This CDR3 has 16 amino acids. Losses at the gene ends were 3 bases for V and 4 bases for J; bases not matched to a gene: 8. CDR1 and CDR2 from the germline V gene are ENHRY and SYGVKD. The CDR3 reads CAISDAGGQINEKLFF. The CDR3 nucleotides are TGTGCCATCAGTGACGCCGGGGGACAGATTAATGAAAAACTGTTTTTT.

This chain links TRBV27 with TRBJ2-1; D is possibly TRBD2 (5 bases). The germline gives CDR1 MNHEY, CDR2 SMNVEV (reference sequence). The CDR3 has 16 residues. The V gene lost 5 bases and the J gene lost 4 bases, with 18 bases spanning the gap. This CDR3 is CASSPGGLPIYNEQFF. CDR3 nucleotide sequence: TGTGCCAGCAGTCCCGGCGGGCTCCCGATTTACAATGAGCAGTTCTTC.

The gene calls are TRBV28 and TRBJ2-2, with 7 bases identical to TRBD1. Trimming cost V 5 bases and J 5 bases; bases outside gene matches: 8. This CDR3 has 15 amino acids. The germline V gene encodes CDR1 MDHEN and CDR2 SYDVKM. The CDR3: CASSLRGRATGELFF. The CDR3 DNA is TGTGCCAGCAGTCTTAGGGGGCGGGCAACCGGGGAGCTGTTTTTT. Full variable domain (outside the CDR3, taken from reference TRBV28 and TRBJ2-2): DVKVTQSSRYLVKRTGEKVFLECVQDMDHENMFWYRQDPGLGLRLIYFSYDVKMKEKGDIPEGYSVSREKKERFSLILESASTNQTSMYLCASSLRGRATGELFFGEGSRLTVL.

CDR3 amino acids: CASTYTDTQYF. The CDR3 nucleotides are TGTGCCAGCACTTACACAGATACGCAGTATTTT. This chain joins TRBV2 and TRBJ2-3; D is undetermined. The CDR3 has 11 amino acids. The ends were cut back, 7 bases at V and 2 bases at J, with 4 bases in the middle. The germline V gene has CDR1 SNHLY and CDR2 FYNNEI.

The CDR3 spells CASSRQGFYEQYF. The CDR3 DNA follows: TGTGCCAGCAGCCGACAGGGTTTCTACGAGCAGTACTTC. V is TRBV28 and J is TRBJ2-7; 7 positions agree with TRBD1. Germline lookup yields CDR1 MDHEN and CDR2 SYDVKM. The CDR3 is made up of 13 amino acids. The trim removed 6 bases at V and 3 bases at J, leaving 5 bases unmatched.

The genes are TRBV19 and TRBJ2-5; TRBD1 is a possible D gene (6 bases). The CDR3 runs 15 residues. Trimming shortened V by 1 base and J by 4 bases, and 13 bases separated the two germline ends. The germline gives CDR1 LNHDA, CDR2 SQIVND (reference sequence). CDR3 region: CASSIGLGTSETQYF. In DNA, the CDR3 is TGTGCCAGTAGTATAGGTTTGGGGACATCAGAGACCCAGTACTTC.

The chain couples TRBV30 to TRBJ1-2; D remains ambiguous. The V gene lost 3 bases and the J gene lost 8 bases, with 10 bases spanning the gap. Germline lookup yields CDR1 GTSNPN and CDR2 SVGIG (reference sequence). CDR3 size: 11 residues. This CDR3 is CAWSPGWGYTF. The CDR3 coding sequence is TGTGCCTGGAGCCCCGGGTGGGGCTACACCTTC.

The chain employs TRBV3-1 (or the pseudogene TRBV3-2) and TRBJ1-5; perhaps TRBD1 as D (6 bases). This CDR3 is 17 amino acids long. Germline CDR1 reads LGHDT; CDR2 reads YNNKEL (reference sequence). V shed 0 bases and J shed 5 bases, with 17 bases lying between them. The CDR3 loop reads CASSQDPVGRGYQPQHF. CDR3 bases: TGTGCCAGCAGCCAAGATCCTGTCGGCAGGGGATATCAGCCCCAGCATTTT.

The V and J genes are TRBV5-1 and TRBJ2-3; 10 nucleotides match TRBD1. J lost 7 bases, V lost 1 base, and 6 bases had no gene match. CDR1 is SGHRS, CDR2 YFSETQ, per germline. The CDR3 sequence is 15 residues long. The CDR3 loop reads CASSLSGDRGNTQYF. The CDR3 DNA reads TGCGCCAGCAGCTTGTCTGGGGACAGGGGAAATACGCAGTATTTT.

This chain joins TRBV12-3 or TRBV12-4 and TRBJ2-5; D perhaps matches TRBD2 (6 bases). Trimming shortened V by 6 bases and J by 4 bases, and 12 bases separated the two germline ends. The CDR3 covers 13 residues. CDR3 in amino acids: CASRHSAGETQYF. DNA of the CDR3: TGTGCCAGCAGACATTCAGCGGGAGAGACCCAGTACTTC.

The rearrangement links TRBV29-1 to TRBJ2-5; D is possibly TRBD1 (5 bases). CDR1 SQVTM and CDR2 ANQGSEA come from the germline V gene. The V and J ends lost 3 bases and 3 bases respectively, with 5 bases between them. The CDR3 is 11 amino acids. CDR3: CSVDREETQYF. Written as DNA, the CDR3 is TGCAGCGTTGACAGGGAAGAGACCCAGTACTTC.

The V gene is TRBV12-3 or TRBV12-4, the J gene TRBJ2-5; 7 bases are a match to TRBD1. The CDR3 is made up of 13 amino acids. V lost 6 bases to trimming and J lost 5 bases; unmatched junction nucleotides: 6. The CDR3 loop reads CASSRQGTETQYF. The CDR3 bases are TGTGCCAGCAGCAGACAGGGTACGGAGACCCAGTACTTC.

This chain connects TRBV6-5 to TRBJ1-5, with 12 bases matching TRBD1. The CDR3 contains 15 residues. The J segment lost 4 bases and the V segment lost 6 bases, leaving 4 bases of the junction unmatched. The V gene's germline CDR1 is MNHEY and CDR2 SVGAGI. The CDR3 nucleotides read TGTGCCAGCAGGAGGGGACAGGGGGCGAATCAGCCCCAGCATTTT. This encodes CASRRGQGANQPQHF.

The chain recombines TRBV4-2 with TRBJ1-1; weak D call: TRBD1 (6 bases). The V and J ends lost 1 base and 0 bases respectively, with 9 bases between them. The length of the CDR3 is 15 residues. Germline V gene lookup returns CDR1 LGHNA and CDR2 YNFKEQ. CDR3 loop: CASSQGDTLNTEAFF. For the CDR3, the DNA is TGTGCCAGCAGCCAAGGGGACACCCTGAACACTGAAGCTTTCTTT.

The V gene is TRBV27, the J gene TRBJ1-2; 7 nucleotides match TRBD1. V lost 5 bases, J lost 5 bases, and 5 bases stayed unmatched. This CDR3 region has 13 residues. Germline V gene sequence: CDR1 MNHEY, CDR2 SMNVEV (reference sequence). This chain's CDR3 is CASSPPGQYGYTF. DNA for the CDR3: TGTGCCAGCAGTCCACCGGGACAGTATGGCTACACCTTC.

V gene TRBV2 combines with J gene TRBJ1-1, with 9 nucleotides matching TRBD1. In germline, CDR1 is SNHLY, CDR2 FYNNEI. There are 14 residues in the CDR3. The junction had 4 bases not matched to a gene; V was cut back by 7 bases and J by 1 base. In DNA, the CDR3 is TGTGCCAGCATTTCGACAGGGGGGAACACTGAAGCTTTCTTT. Protein sequence: CASISTGGNTEAFF. The full variable domain, with the rest looked up from reference TRBV2 and TRBJ1-1, is EPEVTQTPSHQVTQMGQEVILRCVPISNHLYFYWYRQILGQKVEFLVSFYNNEISEKSEIFDDQFSVERPDGSNFTLKIRSTKLEDSAMYFCASISTGGNTEAFFGQGTRLTVV.

The V and J genes are TRBV9 and TRBJ2-5, with D perhaps matching TRBD2 (5 bases). V was trimmed by 1 base and J by 7 bases, leaving 11 bases between them. Germline loops: CDR1 SGDLS, CDR2 YYNGEE. The CDR3 has 13 residues. Here the CDR3 reads CASSVSYEGTQYF. The CDR3 coding sequence is TGTGCCAGCAGCGTATCGTACGAGGGGACCCAGTACTTC.

This chain links TRBV27 with TRBJ1-4; 7 bases are a match to TRBD1. CDR3 length: 15 amino acids. After removal of 3 bases from V and 7 bases from J, the junction contained 8 bases not matched to a gene. Germline assignment: CDR1 MNHEY and CDR2 SMNVEV (reference sequence). In nucleotides, the CDR3 is TGTGCCAGCAGTTTTTTAGGGGGCGAAGGTGAAAAACTGTTTTTT. It yields the protein CASSFLGGEGEKLFF.

The chain links TRBV2 to TRBJ1-2; 7 bases map to TRBD1. The CDR3 covers 16 residues. Germline CDR1 reads SNHLY; CDR2 reads FYNNEI. Losses at the gene ends were 2 bases for V and 4 bases for J; bases not matched to a gene: 10. Here the CDR3 reads CASSEINTGAFYGYTF. CDR3 sequence (DNA): TGTGCCAGCAGTGAAATTAATACAGGGGCCTTCTATGGCTACACCTTC. The full variable domain, completed using reference TRBV2 and TRBJ1-2, is EPEVTQTPSHQVTQMGQEVILRCVPISNHLYFYWYRQILGQKVEFLVSFYNNEISEKSEIFDDQFSVERPDGSNFTLKIRSTKLEDSAMYFCASSEINTGAFYGYTFGSGTRLTVV.

The chain combines TRBV4-1 with TRBJ2-1, with TRBD1 matching 8 bases. V was pared by 4 bases and J by 4 bases, with 6 bases of the junction left unmatched. The germline V gene has CDR1 MGHRA and CDR2 YSYEKL. The CDR3 runs 15 residues. The CDR3 coding sequence is TGCGCCAGCAGCCCTCAGGGGGCGTCGTACAATGAGCAGTTCTTC. It codes for CASSPQGASYNEQFF.

The chain recombines TRBV4-1 with TRBJ2-3; TRBD2 aligns across 8 bases. The CDR3 sequence is 15 residues long. Germline lookup yields CDR1 MGHRA and CDR2 YSYEKL. V lost 4 bases, J lost 4 bases, and 7 bases stayed unmatched. The CDR3: CASSPAGGGADTQYF. The CDR3 nucleotides read TGCGCCAGCAGCCCCGCGGGGGGAGGCGCAGATACGCAGTATTTT.

There are a few counts of this clone. The chain links TRBV12-3 or TRBV12-4 to TRBJ2-2; D is unresolved. The CDR3 has 12 residues. V was trimmed by 3 bases and J by 7 bases, leaving 6 bases between them. CDR3 sequence reads: CASSFEVGELFF. CDR3 sequence (DNA): TGTGCCAGCAGTTTTGAGGTCGGGGAGCTGTTTTTT.

The chain uses TRBV19 and TRBJ1-1, with D perhaps matching TRBD1 (6 bases). Per germline, CDR1 LNHDA and CDR2 SQIVND (reference sequence). Trimming removed 3 bases at V and 7 bases at J, with 15 bases between. The CDR3 is 14 amino acids. CDR3 sequence (DNA): TGTGCCAGTAGTATGGGGGTGGGGGCGCGTGAAGCTTTCTTT. This codes for CASSMGVGAREAFF. Looking up the rest from reference TRBV19 and TRBJ1-1 gives the full variable domain: DGGITQSPKYLFRKEGQNVTLSCEQNLNHDAMYWYRQDPGQGLRLIYYSQIVNDFQKGDIAEGYSVSREKKESFPLTVTSAQKNPTAFYLCASSMGVGAREAFFGQGTRLTVV.

This rearrangement joins TRBV19 to TRBJ2-7; a weak D match, TRBD1 (6 bases). There are 14 residues in the CDR3. V lost 6 bases and J lost 0, with 12 bases in between. Per the germline V gene, CDR1 is LNHDA and CDR2 is SQIVND (reference sequence). CDR3 loop: CASSDTGSSYEQYF. CDR3 nucleotides: TGTGCCAGTAGCGACACAGGGAGCTCCTACGAGCAGTACTTC. The variable domain in full, completed from reference TRBV19 and TRBJ2-7, reads DGGITQSPKYLFRKEGQNVTLSCEQNLNHDAMYWYRQDPGQGLRLIYYSQIVNDFQKGDIAEGYSVSREKKESFPLTVTSAQKNPTAFYLCASSDTGSSYEQYFGPGTRLTVT.

The chain has TRBV19 and TRBJ1-2; TRBD1 aligns across 8 bases. The CDR3 has 16 amino acids. The V gene end was trimmed by 5 bases and the J gene end by 3 bases; junction bases not matched to a gene: 11. Germline V CDR1 and CDR2: LNHDA, SQIVND (reference sequence). In DNA form, the CDR3 reads TGTGCCAGTAGTCCTCAACAGGGGGGACAGGACTATGGCTACACCTTC. Amino acid sequence: CASSPQQGGQDYGYTF.